This is a list of T cell receptor beta chains from one sample in a study of blood T cell repertoires in COVID-19. Profiled with immunoSEQ multiplex PCR; TCRdb holds only in-frame clones, not every one. The sample consists of approximately 74,000 clones, about four fifths of them appearing once. Sequencing was done on a sample of peripheral blood. These TCRs come from a human donor in a cohort sampled during active COVID-19. Each CDR3 is given with its conserved first and last residue. Each record gives: J gene, D gene, V gene, clone size, CDR3 protein, CDR3 DNA. D genes are given only for firm matches. Clone size is given for some rows only: seen once, a few or many times, or a class if the clone is expanded.

>TRBJ2-1|.|TRBV11-2|.
CASSLGPTGKSGEQFF
TGTGCCAGCAGCTTGGGACCGACAGGAAAATCCGGTGAGCAGTTCTTC
>TRBJ1-1|.|TRBV3-1/TRBV3-2|.
CASSQGDKNTEAFF
TGTGCCAGCAGCCAAGGAGACAAGAACACTGAAGCTTTCTTT
>TRBJ1-2|TRBD1|TRBV28|.
CASSSAQDRDYGYTF
TGTGCCAGCAGTTCAGCCCAAGACAGGGACTATGGCTACACCTTC
>TRBJ2-1|.|TRBV7-8|.
CASSQYYNEQFF
TGTGCCAGCAGCCAATACTACAATGAGCAGTTCTTC
>TRBJ2-7|.|TRBV5-6|.
CASSLGAGKGSYEQYF
TGTGCCAGCAGCTTGGGGGCAGGGAAGGGGTCCTACGAGCAGTACTTC
>TRBJ2-5|.|TRBV6-6|.
CASSSAPTGNQYF
TGTGCCAGCAGTTCGGCTCCAACAGGCAACCAGTACTTC
>TRBJ1-4|.|TRBV7-8|.
CASSLQPATNEKLFF
TGTGCCAGCAGCTTACAACCAGCAACTAATGAAAAACTGTTTTTT
>TRBJ2-7|.|TRBV4-2|few
CASSQDRVNNEQYF
TGTGCCAGCAGCCAAGACAGGGTAAACAACGAGCAGTACTTC
>TRBJ2-1|.|TRBV28|few
CASSSVDLTGEQFF
TGTGCCAGCAGTTCCGTGGACCTAACGGGGGAGCAGTTCTTC
>TRBJ1-5|.|TRBV14|once
CASSAQGDQPQHF
TGTGCCAGCAGCGCGCAGGGTGATCAGCCCCAGCATTTT
>TRBJ2-6|.|TRBV28|.
CASSHDRQSLRGANVLTF
TGTGCCAGCAGCCATGACCGACAGTCCCTCAGGGGGGCCAACGTCCTGACTTTC
>TRBJ2-7|TRBD2|TRBV28|few
CASSPFGTSRYEQYF
TGTGCCAGCAGCCCCTTCGGGACTAGCCGCTACGAGCAGTACTTC
>TRBJ2-7|TRBD2|TRBV11-2|.
CASSLAGGPYEQYF
TGTGCCAGCAGCTTAGCGGGAGGGCCCTACGAGCAGTACTTC
>TRBJ2-7|TRBD2|TRBV5-1|.
CASRKRTSSYEQYF
TGCGCCAGCAGGAAAAGGACTAGCTCCTACGAGCAGTACTTC
>TRBJ1-2|TRBD1|TRBV30|.
CAWSTGGRNYGYTF
TGTGCCTGGAGTACAGGGGGCAGGAACTATGGCTACACCTTC
>TRBJ1-1|.|TRBV29-1|few
CSVEDGREAFF
TGCAGCGTTGAAGATGGGAGGGAGGCTTTCTTT
>TRBJ2-7|.|TRBV6-5|.
CASPPPYEQYF
TGTGCCAGCCCTCCCCCCTACGAGCAGTACTTC
>TRBJ2-1|.|TRBV27|many
CASSLWGGREQFF
TGTGCCAGCAGTTTATGGGGGGGGCGTGAGCAGTTCTTC
>TRBJ2-7|.|TRBV6-5|.
CASRLQGRAYEQYF
TGTGCCAGCAGACTACAGGGTCGGGCCTACGAGCAGTACTTC
>TRBJ2-6|.|TRBV27|.
CASSFGQRPSGANVLTF
TGTGCCAGCAGTTTCGGACAGAGACCCTCTGGGGCCAACGTCCTGACTTTC
>TRBJ2-2|TRBD1|TRBV5-8|once
CASSLETGTTGELFF
TGTGCCAGCAGCCTCGAGACAGGGACCACCGGGGAGCTGTTTTTT
>TRBJ1-5|.|TRBV19|.
CASSPGSSSNQPQHF
TGTGCCAGTAGCCCCGGGAGTTCCAGCAATCAGCCCCAGCATTTT
>TRBJ2-3|.|TRBV5-4|.
CASSWRALGGTTDTQYF
TGTGCCAGCAGCTGGAGGGCTTTGGGGGGAACCACAGATACGCAGTATTTT
>TRBJ2-7|TRBD1|TRBV19|.
CASSIDHAAGTGADEQYF
TGTGCCAGTAGTATAGATCACGCCGCGGGGACAGGGGCTGACGAGCAGTACTTC
>TRBJ1-5|.|TRBV6-6|.
CASSYLSDNQPQHF
TGTGCCAGCAGTTACCTGAGTGACAATCAGCCCCAGCATTTT
>TRBJ2-2|.|TRBV7-8|.
CASSPQRGQNTGELFF
TGTGCCAGCAGCCCGCAACGTGGACAGAACACCGGGGAGCTGTTTTTT
>TRBJ2-7|TRBD2|TRBV20-1|few
CSASTSAGTYEQYF
TGCAGTGCTAGTACTAGCGCTGGAACCTACGAGCAGTACTTC
>TRBJ1-2|.|TRBV6-6|few
CASSYGPVSNYGYTF
TGTGCCAGCAGTTACGGGCCCGTCTCTAACTATGGCTACACCTTC
>TRBJ2-1|TRBD2|TRBV19|.
CASQLAGGRYEQFF
TGTGCCAGCCAACTAGCGGGAGGGCGATATGAGCAGTTCTTC
>TRBJ1-2|.|TRBV28|.
CASSLYPGPASTYTF
TGTGCCAGCAGTTTATATCCGGGTCCTGCGTCGACTTACACCTTC
>TRBJ2-2|TRBD2|TRBV6-4|.
CASSGLAGETGELFF
TGTGCCAGCAGTGGGCTAGCGGGAGAAACCGGGGAGCTGTTTTTT
>TRBJ2-6|TRBD1|TRBV7-2|once
CASSTTGPGANVLTF
TGTGCCAGCAGCACGACAGGGCCTGGGGCCAACGTCCTGACTTTC
>TRBJ2-5|.|TRBV7-2|.
CASSLGVQETQYF
TGTGCCAGCAGCTTAGGAGTTCAAGAGACCCAGTACTTC
>TRBJ1-6|TRBD1|TRBV5-1|.
CASSRTTGTGSDSPLHF
TGCGCCAGCAGCCGAACGACCGGGACAGGGTCGGATTCACCCCTCCACTTT
>TRBJ2-7|TRBD1|TRBV5-1|.
CASSTGQGADEQYF
TGCGCCAGCAGCACAGGACAGGGGGCGGACGAGCAGTACTTC
>TRBJ2-1|TRBD2|TRBV28|once
CASSELAGGFNEQFF
TGTGCCAGCAGTGAACTAGCGGGAGGTTTCAATGAGCAGTTCTTC
>TRBJ1-2|TRBD1|TRBV6-5|few
CASIPQGNGYGYTF
TGTGCCAGCATCCCACAGGGGAATGGCTATGGCTACACCTTC
>TRBJ2-3|.|TRBV5-1|.
CASSLGGEDTQYF
TGCGCCAGCAGCTTGGGCGGGGAGGATACGCAGTATTTT
>TRBJ1-2|TRBD1|TRBV27|.
CASSLYGTGVATF
TGTGCCAGCAGTTTATATGGGACAGGGGTGGCCACCTTC
>TRBJ2-2|.|TRBV6-6|once
CASSYLDGGTGELFF
TGTGCCAGCAGTTACCTTGACGGGGGAACCGGGGAGCTGTTTTTT
>TRBJ2-7|TRBD2|TRBV7-2|.
CASSRTSGSMYEQYF
TGTGCCAGCAGCCGCACTAGCGGGAGTATGTACGAGCAGTACTTC
>TRBJ1-2|TRBD1|TRBV6-5|.
CASRPGQGARGYTF
TGTGCCAGCAGACCCGGACAGGGGGCGAGGGGCTACACCTTC
>TRBJ2-2|TRBD1|TRBV11-2|.
CASSSRGPGVTGELFF
TGTGCCAGCAGCTCGAGGGGGCCTGGGGTAACCGGGGAGCTGTTTTTT
>TRBJ1-5|TRBD1|TRBV6-1|few
CASSEPDRGDQPQHF
TGTGCCAGCAGTGAACCGGACAGGGGGGATCAGCCCCAGCATTTT
>TRBJ2-7|TRBD2|TRBV5-4|few
CASSHPAWGGSDEQYF
TGTGCCAGCAGCCACCCGGCCTGGGGGGGAAGCGACGAGCAGTACTTC
>TRBJ1-5|TRBD1|TRBV19|.
CASSVGQGIGQPQHF
TGTGCCAGTAGTGTCGGACAGGGAATTGGGCAGCCCCAGCATTTT